What follows describes a single T cell receptor beta chain. The target antigen is unknown. The data were obtained in a study of naive and memory T cell subsets. Two oligonucleotides, mixed equimolar, formed the beta constant-region primer covering TRBC1 and TRBC2. Four rounds of PCR amplified the ligated cDNA using nested alpha and beta constant-region primers plus SP2. MiXCR was run by TCRdb on the UMI-ligation and nested PCR reads, yielding one entry per CDR3 protein. The data contain 120,000 to 150,000 distinct CDR3 sequences, approximately 21% of them singletons. CDR1 and CDR2 (germline): MNHEY, SMNVEV (reference sequence). This CDR3 contains 15 residues. The V segment lost 8 bases and the J segment 2 bases; nucleotides outside the gene matches: 11. Study-wide points: Possibly reflecting memory cells re-expressing CD45RA, a few larger clonotypes occurred in naive repertoires, especially CD8.

The source of this sequence is a human donor in good health. This sequence joins TRBV27 and TRBJ2-7; 8 nucleotides align to TRBD2. Sequenced material: naive CD8+ T cells from blood. CDR3 nucleotides: TGTGCCAGCCAAAAGAGCCCAGCGGGGGCCTACGAGCAGTACTTC. It codes for CASQKSPAGAYEQYF.